Sequencing of this TCR beta chain was carried out in a study of spatial heterogeneity in lung cancer. Background on the study: Alpha-chain sequences were detected in numbers that were consistently lower than beta-chain sequences. Study-level findings and limits: Detection of ubiquitous tumor TCRs in blood was higher at resection than follow-up.

Time point noted: sample taken at primary tumor resection. Sequencing covered unsorted whole RNA taken from tumor, nontumor lung or frozen PBMC. From germline, CDR1 is SGHNT and CDR2 YYREEE (reference sequence). The CDR3 runs to 17 residues. The ends lost 4 bases at V and 3 bases at J; junction bases unmatched: 9. TCRdb recomputed calls from the 5' RACE reads with MiXCR, one row per CDR3 protein. The data contain 40,000 or so distinct CDR3 sequences, approximately 7.5% of them singletons. In regard to this clonotype: Its antigen remains unknown.

This TCR derives from a male donor with early-stage non-small cell lung cancer. This sequence joins TRBV5-4 and TRBJ2-2, with 10 bases lining up with TRBD2. The specimen comprised PBMCs, sampled at surgery. This chain's CDR3 is CASSRAGGPRDTGELFF. CDR3 in DNA: TGTGCCAGCAGCCGAGCGGGAGGGCCAAGGGACACCGGGGAGCTGTTTTTT.